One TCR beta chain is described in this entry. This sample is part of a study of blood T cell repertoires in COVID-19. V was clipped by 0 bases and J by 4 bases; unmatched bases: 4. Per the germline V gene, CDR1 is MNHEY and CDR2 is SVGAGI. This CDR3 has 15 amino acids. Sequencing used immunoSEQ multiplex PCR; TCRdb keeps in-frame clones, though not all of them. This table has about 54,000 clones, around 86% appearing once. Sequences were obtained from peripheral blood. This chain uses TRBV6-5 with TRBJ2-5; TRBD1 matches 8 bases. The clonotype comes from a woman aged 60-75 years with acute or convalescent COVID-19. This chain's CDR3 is CASSYSGTGLETQYF. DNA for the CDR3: TGTGCCAGCAGTTACTCAGGGACAGGTTTAGAGACCCAGTACTTC.